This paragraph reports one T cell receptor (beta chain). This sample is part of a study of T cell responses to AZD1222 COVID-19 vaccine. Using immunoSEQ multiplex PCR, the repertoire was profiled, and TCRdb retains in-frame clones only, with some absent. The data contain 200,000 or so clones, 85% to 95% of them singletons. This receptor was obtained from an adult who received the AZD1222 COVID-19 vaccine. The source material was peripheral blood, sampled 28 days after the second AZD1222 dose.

The CDR3 DNA sequence: TGTGCCAGCAGCCTCCGGGACAGGGGCACCGGGGAGCTGTTTTTT. This gives the protein CASSLRDRGTGELFF. The chain links TRBV7-2 to TRBJ2-2, with 10 bases matching TRBD1. This CDR3 is built from 15 residues. J gave up 4 bases and V 5 bases, and 4 bases lay outside the gene matches. Germline CDR1 is SGHTA and CDR2 is FQGNSA. Filled out from reference TRBV7-2 and TRBJ2-2, the complete variable domain reads GAGVSQSPSNKVTEKGKDVELRCDPISGHTALYWYRQSLGQGLEFLIYFQGNSAPDKSGLPSDRFSAERTGGSVSTLTIQRTQQEDSAVYLCASSLRDRGTGELFFGEGSRLTVL.